This record concerns one T cell receptor beta chain sequence. The sample belongs to a study of T cell repertoires in cytomegalovirus infection. From the reads, TCRdb called clonotypes with MiXCR, one entry per CDR3 protein. The sample shows about 450,000 distinct CDR3 sequences, about a third of them seen only once. The V end was cut by 0 bases, the J end by 9 bases, with 7 bases between. Germline loops: CDR1 SGDLS, CDR2 YYNGEE. The CDR3 consists of 12 residues. The specimen was PBMCs. The clonotype comes from a human donor in good health (CMV status not recorded). Some clones in this sample may be carry-over from other donors' samples. This chain links TRBV9 with TRBJ2-1; D is unclear. DNA for the CDR3: TGTGCCAGCAGCGTAGATCGGGTTGAGCAGTTCTTC. This encodes CASSVDRVEQFF.